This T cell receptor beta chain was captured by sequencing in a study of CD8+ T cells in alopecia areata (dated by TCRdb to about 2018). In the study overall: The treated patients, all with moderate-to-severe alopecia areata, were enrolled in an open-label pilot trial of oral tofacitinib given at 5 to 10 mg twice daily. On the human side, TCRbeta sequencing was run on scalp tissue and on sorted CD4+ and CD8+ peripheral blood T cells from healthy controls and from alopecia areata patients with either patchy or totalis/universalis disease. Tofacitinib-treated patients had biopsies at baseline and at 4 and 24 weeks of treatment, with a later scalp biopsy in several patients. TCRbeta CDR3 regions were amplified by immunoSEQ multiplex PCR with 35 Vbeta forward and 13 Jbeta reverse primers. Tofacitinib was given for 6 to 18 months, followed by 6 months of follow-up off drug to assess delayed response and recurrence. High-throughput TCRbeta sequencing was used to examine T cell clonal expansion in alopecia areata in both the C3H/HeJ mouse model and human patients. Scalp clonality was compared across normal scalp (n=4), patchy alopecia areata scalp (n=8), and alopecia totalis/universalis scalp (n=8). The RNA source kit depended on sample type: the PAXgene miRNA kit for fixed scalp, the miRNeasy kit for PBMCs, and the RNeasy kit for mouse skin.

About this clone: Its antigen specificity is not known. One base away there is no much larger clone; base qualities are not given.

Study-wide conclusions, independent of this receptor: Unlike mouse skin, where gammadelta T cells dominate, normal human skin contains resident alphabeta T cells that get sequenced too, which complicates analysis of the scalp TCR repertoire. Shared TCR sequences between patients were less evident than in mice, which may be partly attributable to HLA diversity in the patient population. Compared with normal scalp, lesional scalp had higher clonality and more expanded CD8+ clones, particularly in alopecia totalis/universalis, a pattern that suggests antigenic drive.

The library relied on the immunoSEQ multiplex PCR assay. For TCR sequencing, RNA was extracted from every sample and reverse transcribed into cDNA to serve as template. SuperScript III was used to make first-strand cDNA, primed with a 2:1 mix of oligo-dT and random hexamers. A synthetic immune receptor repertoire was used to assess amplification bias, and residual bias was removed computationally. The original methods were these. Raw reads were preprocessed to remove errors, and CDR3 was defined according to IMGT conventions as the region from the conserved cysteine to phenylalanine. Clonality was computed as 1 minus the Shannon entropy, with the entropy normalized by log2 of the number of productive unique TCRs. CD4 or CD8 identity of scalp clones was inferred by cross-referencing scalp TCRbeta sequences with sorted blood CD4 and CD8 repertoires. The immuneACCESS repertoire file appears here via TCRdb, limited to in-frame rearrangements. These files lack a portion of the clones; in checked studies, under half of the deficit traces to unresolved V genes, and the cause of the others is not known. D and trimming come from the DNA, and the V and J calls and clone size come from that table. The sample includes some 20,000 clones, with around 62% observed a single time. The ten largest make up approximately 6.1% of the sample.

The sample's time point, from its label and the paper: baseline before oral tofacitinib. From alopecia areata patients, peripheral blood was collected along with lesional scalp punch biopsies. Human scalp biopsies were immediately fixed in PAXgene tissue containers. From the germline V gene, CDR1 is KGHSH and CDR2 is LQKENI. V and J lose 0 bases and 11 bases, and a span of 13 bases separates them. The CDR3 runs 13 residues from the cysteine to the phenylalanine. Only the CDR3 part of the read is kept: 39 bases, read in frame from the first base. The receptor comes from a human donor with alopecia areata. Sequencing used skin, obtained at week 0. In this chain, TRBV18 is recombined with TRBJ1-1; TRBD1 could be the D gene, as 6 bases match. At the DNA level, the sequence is TGTGCCAGCTCACCACCTTTAGCAGACAGGGCTTTCTTT. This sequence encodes CASSPPLADRAFF.